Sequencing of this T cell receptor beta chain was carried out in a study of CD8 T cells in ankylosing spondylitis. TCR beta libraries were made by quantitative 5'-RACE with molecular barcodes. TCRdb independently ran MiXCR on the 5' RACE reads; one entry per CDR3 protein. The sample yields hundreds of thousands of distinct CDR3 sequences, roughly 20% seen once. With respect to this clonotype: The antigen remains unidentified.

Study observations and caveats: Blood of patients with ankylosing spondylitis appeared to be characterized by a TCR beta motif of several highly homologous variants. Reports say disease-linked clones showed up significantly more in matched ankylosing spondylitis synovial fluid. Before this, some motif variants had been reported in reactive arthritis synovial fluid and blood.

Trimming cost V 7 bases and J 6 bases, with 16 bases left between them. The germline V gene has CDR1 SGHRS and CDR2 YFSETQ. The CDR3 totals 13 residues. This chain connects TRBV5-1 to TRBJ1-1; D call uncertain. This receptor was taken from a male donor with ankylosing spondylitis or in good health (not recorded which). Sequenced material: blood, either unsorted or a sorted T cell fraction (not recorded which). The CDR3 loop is CASGLISKSEAFF. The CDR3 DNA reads TGCGCCAGCGGGTTGATCAGTAAGTCTGAAGCTTTCTTT.